This T cell receptor beta chain was recorded in a study of shared clonotypes between healthy human individuals (dated by TCRdb to 2018 to 2020). Context from the whole study: Three men and a couple of women, aged 18 to 49 years, made up the cohort. The study deeply sequenced blood TCR repertoires of about five healthy adults to estimate repertoire size and the extent of clonotype sharing between individuals. To increase sequencing depth and limit assay-specific biases, TCR repertoire library preparation and sequencing were carried out by different laboratories using diverse techniques. Each donor's leukapheresis produced roughly between about 0.85 and 10 billion PBMCs. For each donor, CD4 naive and CD4 memory were each run on three plates, CD8 naive on two plates, and CD8 memory on one plate. The study at large found these results: Sharing across several donors was observed for around 5% of naive CD4, over 3% of naive CD8, over 2% of memory CD4, and about 0.38% of memory CD8 clonotypes. Pairwise subsampling led to the expectation that sequencing depth would affect the degree of clonotype sharing among donors. The small number of donors limited the genetic and exposure-history diversity represented. Clonotypes shared by all four sorted-subset donors showed higher generation probabilities than non-shared clonotypes. Estimated clonotype richness was generally larger for naive than for memory subsets. Even with the large sequencing depth, rarefaction of the sorted-subset datasets indicated that sequencing was incomplete. Only blood was sampled, and tissue TCR repertoires likely differ from those in blood.

From V the trimming removes 6 bases and from J it removes 3 bases, while the gene matches leave 2 bases of the junction unaccounted for. As encoded in the germline V gene (reference sequence), CDR1 is SEHNR while CDR2 is FQNEAQ. Taken from cysteine to phenylalanine, the CDR3 has 13 residues. Of all the DNA, just the CDR3 is kept, 39 bases in frame from base 1. On this clone: Its antigen is unknown. No base qualities exist here, and no much larger clone lies one base off it.

TCR CDR3 regions were amplified from genomic DNA by multiplex PCR using the deep immunoSEQ assay. Extracted genomic DNA from each cell subset was distributed evenly across all wells of several immunoSEQ 96-well plates, and each plate was treated as a replicate. For sorted subsets, around 200 ng genomic DNA, equal to 25,000 to 35,000 T cell genomes, was loaded into each replicate PCR. Purified libraries were quantified with a Qubit 3.0 fluorometer, sized on a Bioanalyzer 2100, and re-quantified with the KAPA Library Quantification kit. Every immunoSEQ 96-well plate was sequenced on a dedicated single-read 150-cycle Illumina NextSeq 550 flow cell. Per the authors' processing: The immunoSEQ output contained only junctional sequences without quality scores, so filtering could not match that applied to full-length reads. Sequences were annotated with PyIR, a Python wrapper for IgBLAST v1.9, and V/J genes and CDR3 were assigned using IMGT germline references. Any read was removed if the V/J assignment was weak (E-value above 1e-6), the CDR3 was missing, or the read contained stop codons, out-of-frame junctions, or ambiguous translated residues. V3J clonotypes were defined as sequences sharing the same inferred V gene, J gene, and CDR3 amino acid sequence. Percentage overlap between repertoires was computed as shared unique clonotypes divided by the size of the smaller repertoire. Three approaches were used to assess repertoire richness: RTK rarefaction, the Chao1 estimator, and Recon v2.1 estimates of unobserved clonotypes. Generation probabilities for all TCRbeta clonotypes obtained by the gDNA method from four donors were computed using OLGA. TCRdb took this table from immuneACCESS and kept in-frame rearrangements with V and J called. Such tables lack part of the clones; where checked against another copy, unresolved V genes explain under half of the gap, and the rest is unexplained. V and J calls and clone size are copied from that table; D and trimming were computed from the DNA. Recorded for this sample are roughly 890,000 clones; almost 95% of them occurred a single time. Together, the top ten hold approximately 25% of the sample.

For the CD8 naive samples, CD45RO-negative cells were positively selected for CCR7, yielding a CD45RA+CCR7+ population from which TemRA cells were excluded. Healthy HIV-negative adults with no recently reported acute infections or vaccinations were included as donors. Every donor was a Caucasian adult residing in Nashville, Tennessee, USA. Blood was obtained by leukapheresis, after which PBMCs were separated by Ficoll-Histopaque density gradient centrifugation and cryopreserved in liquid nitrogen vapor phase. Analytical flow cytometry was used to check the purity and quantity of each magnetically sorted T cell population. Each sorted fraction had its genomic DNA isolated and then quantified by UV absorbance on a Nanodrop 2000c.

This sequence uses TRBV7-9 and TRBJ2-7, with 10 middle bases fitting TRBD2. The TCR comes from a young man in good health. The sequenced sample was naive CD8+ T cells sorted from blood. The sample's cell subset or site, from its label and the paper: CD45RA+CCR7+. The nucleotide sequence reads as follows: TGTGCCAGCAGAATAGCGGGGGGCTACGAGCAGTACTTC. It specifies CASRIAGGYEQYF.